This TCR beta chain was captured by sequencing in a study of shared clonotypes between healthy human individuals. Germline V lookup: CDR1 GTSNPN, CDR2 SVGIG (reference sequence). The CDR3 totals 16 residues. Only in-frame clones appear in the TCRdb table, and some are missing; sequencing was by immunoSEQ multiplex PCR. The sample shows approximately 2,300,000 clones, around 90% of them seen only once. The sequenced sample consisted of naive CD4+ T cells from PBMCs. The subset is: CD45RA+ positively selected. This clonotype was obtained from a man aged 18 to 29 in good health. Some clones in this sample may be carry-over from other donors' samples. The rearrangement joins TRBV30 to TRBJ2-5; tentative D call: TRBD1 (5 bases). The J call may not be correct, given that the DNA end is closer to TRBJ2-7. The CDR3 is CAWRGWGNLINYEQYF. In nucleotides, the CDR3 is TGTGCCTGGAGGGGGTGGGGCAACCTAATTAACTACGAGCAGTACTTC.